The 15 T cell receptor beta chains reported below all come from one sample, sequenced in a study of blood T cell repertoires in COVID-19. This table comes from immunoSEQ multiplex PCR, and its TCRdb copy is limited to in-frame clones, with some not included. The data hold about 200,000 clones, with 84% observed a single time. The sample consisted of peripheral blood. These receptors were taken from a human donor in a cohort sampled during active COVID-19.

The rearrangement links TRBV5-1 to TRBJ2-5; 12 bases line up with TRBD1. CDR3 length: 15 residues. Germline CDR1 reads SGHRS; CDR2 reads YFSETQ. J gave up 5 bases and V 3 bases, and 5 bases lay outside the gene matches. CDR3 coding DNA: TGCGCCAGCAGCTGGGGACAGGGGGCGCGTGAGACCCAGTACTTC. Its translation is CASSWGQGARETQYF.

The V call is TRBV6-5, the J call TRBJ2-1; the D is unclear. The V gene lost 0 bases and the J gene lost 7 bases, with 7 bases spanning the gap. CDR1 is MNHEY and CDR2 is SVGAGI in the germline V gene. The CDR3 covers 13 residues. CDR3 nucleotide sequence: TGTGCCAGCAGTTACTCAGCAACTAATGAGCAGTTCTTC. This gives the protein CASSYSATNEQFF.

Only one count was recorded for this clone. V usage is TRBV11-2 and J usage is TRBJ1-4; no reliable D call. The germline V gene has CDR1 SGHAT and CDR2 FQNNGV. Trimming cost V 0 bases and J 13 bases, with 12 bases left between them. The CDR3 covers 13 residues. This CDR3 reads CASSLERNVGLFF. The CDR3 DNA reads TGTGCCAGCAGCTTAGAGCGAAACGTCGGACTGTTTTTT.

The chain couples TRBV24-1 to TRBJ2-1; 12 nucleotides align to TRBD1. Germline-derived CDR1 and CDR2 are KGHDR and SFDVKD. V trimming: 4 bases; J trimming: 6 bases; junction bases outside the gene matches: 6. The CDR3 totals 16 residues. The chain's CDR3 is CATSEPGQGAVNEQFF. Here the CDR3 DNA reads TGTGCCACCAGTGAGCCGGGACAGGGGGCGGTCAATGAGCAGTTCTTC.

The sample holds one count of this clone. This chain joins TRBV5-1 and TRBJ1-1; TRBD1 is a possible D gene (5 bases). The germline CDR1 and CDR2 sequences are SGHRS and YFSETQ. Trimming removed 2 bases from V and 2 bases from J, with 16 bases in between. The CDR3 spans 16 residues. CDR3 coding DNA: TGCGCCAGCAGCTTCCGGCCAGGGAAAGAAAACACTGAAGCTTTCTTT. Encoded protein: CASSFRPGKENTEAFF.

This clone was counted only a few times. J is TRBJ1-5 and V is TRBV2; D remains unclear. The CDR3 runs to 14 residues. Germline assignment: CDR1 SNHLY and CDR2 FYNNEI. Trimming took off 2 bases at V and 1 base at J, with 6 bases between the two ends. The CDR3 sequence: CASSETQSNQPQHF. CDR3 in DNA: TGTGCCAGCAGTGAAACGCAGAGCAATCAGCCCCAGCATTTT.

The chain recombines TRBV27 with TRBJ2-3; 9 nucleotides agree with TRBD1. The V segment lost 7 bases and the J segment 0 bases; nucleotides outside the gene matches: 5. CDR3 size: 15 residues. The germline gives CDR1 MNHEY, CDR2 SMNVEV (reference sequence). The CDR3 region is CASNYRGLSTDTQYF. The CDR3 DNA reads as TGTGCCAGCAACTACAGGGGGCTAAGCACAGATACGCAGTATTTT.

This rearrangement joins TRBV5-1 to TRBJ2-1; D possibly corresponds to TRBD2 (6 bases). The CDR3 is 15 amino acids. In germline, CDR1 is SGHRS, CDR2 YFSETQ. V lost 5 bases, J lost 3 bases, and 15 bases lay in between. In DNA form, the CDR3 reads TGCGCCAGCAGGCGCCGGGACTCGGACTACAATGAGCAGTTCTTC. Translating gives CASRRRDSDYNEQFF.

J is TRBJ2-1 and V is TRBV5-1; a possible D gene is TRBD2 (5 bases). The V end was cut by 4 bases, the J end by 4 bases, with 15 bases between. Germline V gives CDR1 SGHRS, CDR2 YFSETQ. The CDR3 runs 15 residues. This CDR3 is CASSVERSPYNEQFF. CDR3 sequence (DNA): TGCGCCAGCAGCGTAGAGCGGAGTCCTTACAATGAGCAGTTCTTC. The whole variable domain, remainder taken from reference TRBV5-1 and TRBJ2-1, is KAGVTQTPRYLIKTRGQQVTLSCSPISGHRSVSWYQQTPGQGLQFLFEYFSETQRNKGNFPGRFSGRQFSNSRSEMNVSTLELGDSALYLCASSVERSPYNEQFFGPGTRLTVL.

This chain links TRBV7-8 with TRBJ1-1, with 8 positions matching TRBD1. This CDR3 region has 18 residues. V shed 5 bases, J shed 0 bases, and the junction held 14 bases outside the gene matches. Germline CDR1 SGHVS, CDR2 FQNEAQ. The CDR3 sequence is CASSPLGTGSLLNTEAFF. DNA of the CDR3: TGTGCCAGCAGCCCCCTCGGGACAGGCTCCCTCCTGAACACTGAAGCTTTCTTT.

The genes are TRBV18 and TRBJ1-1; D may be TRBD1 (6 bases). The CDR3 loop spans 16 amino acids. V shed 3 bases and J shed 3 bases, with 17 bases lying between them. The V gene's germline CDR1 is KGHSH and CDR2 LQKENI. CDR3 DNA: TGTGCCAGCTCACCCCAGATTGTCAAGGGGGACACTGAAGCTTTCTTT. This encodes CASSPQIVKGDTEAFF.

J is TRBJ1-4 and V is TRBV28; D might be TRBD1 (6 bases). The CDR3 length is 15 residues. Trimming left V 6 bases short and J 8 bases short, with 19 bases between. CDR1 MDHEN and CDR2 SYDVKM come from the germline V gene. The CDR3 DNA reads as TGTGCCAGCAGCCCACCCACTCAGACAGGCGAAAAACTGTTTTTT. Protein sequence: CASSPPTQTGEKLFF.

The gene calls are TRBV11-3 and TRBJ1-1; TRBD1 matches at 8 bases. The CDR3 consists of 15 residues. V shed 3 bases and J 1 base; nucleotides not matched to a gene: 4. Germline V CDR1 and CDR2: SGHNT, YENEEA. As DNA, the CDR3 is TGTGCCAGCAGCTTGCAGGGGGCGCCGAACACTGAAGCTTTCTTT. It specifies CASSLQGAPNTEAFF.

This chain joins TRBV5-1 and TRBJ1-2, with D unclear. V shed 6 bases and J shed 8 bases, with 17 bases lying between them. Germline loops: CDR1 SGHRS, CDR2 YFSETQ. The CDR3 loop spans 13 amino acids. DNA for the CDR3: TGCGCCAGCACCGCGGCGGGCTCGTTAGGCTACACCTTC. This gives the protein CASTAAGSLGYTF.

V gene TRBV19 combines with J gene TRBJ2-3; 8 nucleotides line up with TRBD2. The germline CDR1 and CDR2 sequences are LNHDA and SQIVND (reference sequence). This CDR3 contains 14 residues. Unmatched junction bases numbered 3, after V lost 2 bases and J lost 5 bases. The CDR3 DNA is TGTGCCAGTAGTATAAGCGCGGGGGGAGATACGCAGTATTTT. This codes for CASSISAGGDTQYF.